This T cell receptor (beta chain) came from a study of immune evolution from preneoplasia to lung adenocarcinoma. Histologic diagnosis was independently verified by two lung pathologists. Nucleic acids came from premalignant or tumor cells enriched by macro-dissection. Produced via immunoSEQ multiplex PCR; TCRdb's table is partial and in-frame only. This sample has 5,000 to 6,500 clones, with less than 90% found just once. Sequenced sample: FFPE minimally invasive lung adenocarcinoma tissue. This TCR came from a person aged 60 to 80 with lung adenocarcinoma.

The CDR3 DNA reads TGCAGCGTTGAAGAGACGGTAGCGGGAAAGGCGGGTACGCAGTATTTT. This translates into CSVEETVAGKAGTQYF. The chain couples TRBV29-1 to TRBJ2-3, with TRBD2 matching over 8 bases. The CDR3 extends over 16 amino acids. The V and J ends lost 0 bases and 8 bases, in that order; junction bases with no gene match: 13. Germline V gives CDR1 SQVTM, CDR2 ANQGSEA.